Included here is one TCR beta chain sequence, with context. The antigen is undetermined. The sample comes from a study of shared clonotypes between healthy human individuals. Points from the study as a whole: Non-shared clonotypes had lower generation probabilities than clonotypes shared by all four sorted-subset donors.

Data came from immunoSEQ multiplex PCR; TCRdb stores just in-frame clones and leaves some out. In the table there are about 980,000 clones, over 60% of which are singletons. The germline V gene has CDR1 SGHTA and CDR2 FQGNSA. The CDR3 spans 15 residues. V was pared by 5 bases and J by 4 bases, with 7 bases of the junction left unmatched. The sequence derives from a man aged 18 to 29 in good health. The rearrangement uses TRBV7-2 and TRBJ2-2, with 7 nucleotides matching TRBD1. Sequenced input: memory CD4+ T cells sorted from blood. Stated subset: CD45RA-negative fraction. The CDR3 loop reads CASSAGTVSTGELFF. The CDR3, as DNA: TGTGCCAGCAGCGCCGGGACAGTCTCCACCGGGGAGCTGTTTTTT.